This entry is about one T cell receptor (beta chain). Its specific antigen is unknown. No quality values exist for individual bases; no much larger clone is one base distant. From its cysteine to its phenylalanine, the CDR3 spans 15 amino acids. The read is trimmed to its CDR3 DNA, 45 bases read in frame from base 1. Here V drops 1 base and J drops 5 bases, and the junction holds 7 bases not matched to any gene. This sample was taken from a study of CD8 T cells in ankylosing spondylitis (dated by TCRdb to between 2016 and 2019). General notes on the study: The study set out to find disease-linked TCR variants by profiling T cell receptor beta repertoires in ankylosing spondylitis patients and healthy donors. In total, the full study cohort was made up of some 110 healthy donors and approximately 27 ankylosing spondylitis patients. Peripheral blood was sampled, and synovial fluid was additionally collected from ankylosing spondylitis patients. What the authors observed across the whole study: The disease-linked clones showed a CD8+ phenotype and occurred at relatively low frequencies in peripheral blood. A TCR beta motif of several highly homologous amino acid variants appeared characteristic of blood from ankylosing spondylitis patients. Some motif variants were previously reported in synovial fluid and blood of reactive arthritis patients, suggesting common disease-initiation mechanisms. Significant enrichment of the disease-linked clones was reported in matched synovial fluid samples from ankylosing spondylitis patients.

Instrument used: Illumina HiSeq 2500. Quantitative 5'-RACE with molecular barcodes was the method used to prepare the TCR beta libraries. The source study handled its data this way. A new computational method, built on a probabilistic model of VDJ rearrangement, was used to identify disease-linked TCR variants. TCRdb redid the processing of the public reads, applying fastp at Q25 and MiXCR, and retained in-frame beta chains. Rows merge per CDR3 protein into single entries with the most common DNA and genes. TCRdb, rather than the study authors, made the V and J calls. The sample data list 340,000 or so distinct CDR3 sequences, and 14% to 15% of these were observed just once. Together, the top ten hold around 0.99% of the sample.

The rearranged segments are TRBV12-3 or TRBV12-4 and TRBJ2-7; TRBD1 lines up with 8 middle nucleotides. The sequence was obtained from a male donor with ankylosing spondylitis or in good health (not recorded which). The specimen sequenced was blood, either unsorted or a sorted T cell fraction (not recorded which). The DNA sequence reads TGTGCCAGCAGTTTAGGGCAGGGGGCCTTAGACGAGCAGTACTTC. Translation gives CASSLGQGALDEQYF.